Listed below are T cell receptor beta chains from one sample, sequenced in a study of T-cell reconstitution after alpha-beta-depleted transplantation in children. TCRdb analysed the PCR reads with MiXCR anew, one entry per CDR3 protein. The data hold approximately 980,000 distinct CDR3 sequences, with 25% to 30% observed a single time. Sample: PBMCs, mostly from graft donor cells, taken 360 days after TCRalphabeta/CD19-depleted stem cell transplant. The receptors derive from a boy under two years old who had a stem cell transplant for SCID, so the T cells may come from the graft donor. Each CDR3 is given with its conserved first and last residue. Fields, in order: J gene, CDR3 length, V gene, D gene, clone size, CDR3 DNA, CDR3 protein. The D gene is left open where the match is weak. The size of a clone is reported for some rows only, either as once, few or many, or as a class for expanded clones.

TRBJ2-5 16 TRBV4-2 - - TGTGCCAGCAGCGGAGACTTAGCGGTGTATAAGGAGACCCAGTACTTC CASSGDLAVYKETQYF
TRBJ2-7 17 TRBV5-5 - few TGTGCCAGCAGCGCGACTCGACCGCTTACTGTTTCCTACGAGCAGTACTTC CASSATRPLTVSYEQYF
TRBJ1-2 15 TRBV4-3 TRBD1 - TGCGCCAGCAGCCAGGCCGGGACAGGGGTCTATGGCTACACCTTC CASSQAGTGVYGYTF
TRBJ2-3 17 TRBV7-9 - few TGTGCCAGCAGCTTAGCGAGCCGGGGATCCACACTGGATACGCAGTATTTT CASSLASRGSTLDTQYF
TRBJ2-2 15 TRBV15 - few TGTGCCACCAGCAGGTGGGGATTGAACACCGGGGAGCTGTTTTTT CATSRWGLNTGELFF
TRBJ2-5 15 TRBV7-2 TRBD2 - TGTGCCAGCAGCTCCCCTATGACTAGCTCGGGGACCCAGTACTTC CASSSPMTSSGTQYF
TRBJ2-3 14 TRBV20-1 TRBD1 - TGCAGTGCTGTTGACAGGGGGAAGACAGATACGCAGTATTTT CSAVDRGKTDTQYF
TRBJ2-5 13 TRBV7-2 TRBD2 few TGTGCCAGCAGCTCAGCGGGGGGGGAGACCCAGTACTTC CASSSAGGETQYF
TRBJ1-2 11 TRBV29-1 TRBD1 - TGCAGCGTTCAGGGGGCGCGTGGCTACACCTTC CSVQGARGYTF
TRBJ2-3 14 TRBV7-3 - - TGTGCCAGCAGCCTGAGCCGGGAAACAGATACGCAGTATTTT CASSLSRETDTQYF
TRBJ1-1 15 TRBV21-1 - - TGTGCCAGCAGCAAAGAGGAGGAGATGAACACTGAAGCTTTCTTT CASSKEEEMNTEAFF
TRBJ2-3 13 TRBV9 - few TGTGCCAGCAGCGTAGGAAATCCAGATACGCAGTATTTT CASSVGNPDTQYF
TRBJ2-2 16 TRBV7-8 TRBD2 few TGTGCCAGCAGCTTAGGCGGGCTAGCGGCCCGGGGGGAGCTGTTTTTT CASSLGGLAARGELFF
TRBJ2-4 14 TRBV29-1 TRBD1 many TGCAGCGTGGGACAGTTTGGGCCCCGCTACATTCAGTACTTC CSVGQFGPRYIQYF
TRBJ1-2 11 TRBV4-1 - few TGCGCCAGCGCTATTAACTATGGCTACACCTTC CASAINYGYTF
TRBJ1-3 16 TRBV28 - few TGTGCCAGCAGTTCGCCGGGACTCCTTCCTGGAAACACCATATATTTT CASSSPGLLPGNTIYF
TRBJ2-7 15 TRBV5-1 TRBD2 few TGCGCCAGCCGCAAGGGAGGGGCGAATTCCTACGAGCAGTACTTC CASRKGGANSYEQYF
TRBJ1-6 15 TRBV7-3 - few TGTGCCAGCAGCTTAACGCCAGGGTATAATTCACCCCTCCACTTT CASSLTPGYNSPLHF
TRBJ2-7 17 TRBV4-1 - - TGCGCCAGCAGCCAAGATATTCGGGGTTTTCCCTCCTACGAGCAGTACTTC CASSQDIRGFPSYEQYF
TRBJ2-1 16 TRBV5-4 TRBD2 few TGTGCCAGCAGCTTGGGAGGCGGGGGGGCTTTCAATGAGCAGTTCTTC CASSLGGGGAFNEQFF
TRBJ2-1 14 TRBV20-1 - - TGCAGTGCTAGGAGGGGGGGCTTCTACAATGAGCAGTTCTTC CSARRGGFYNEQFF
TRBJ1-6 15 TRBV5-1 TRBD1 - TGCGCCAGCAGCTCCGGGGGGACAGAGAATTCACCCCTCCACTTT CASSSGGTENSPLHF
TRBJ2-7 12 TRBV28 - - TGTGCCAGCAGTTCAGGGTTTGGCGAGCAGTACTTC CASSSGFGEQYF
TRBJ2-3 17 TRBV6-5 TRBD2 few TGTGCCAGCAGTTACAGCTGGCTAGCGGGGGCCCCAGATACGCAGTATTTT CASSYSWLAGAPDTQYF
TRBJ2-1 15 TRBV5-5 - - TGTGCTAGCAGCCACGACGGACGGGGTGGCAATGAGCAGTTCTTC CASSHDGRGGNEQFF
TRBJ1-1 11 TRBV29-1 - - TGCAGCGTAGGGGAGGACACTGAAGCTTTCTTT CSVGEDTEAFF
TRBJ2-1 15 TRBV20-1 TRBD1 - TGCAGTGCCCCACATCCGGGACAGGCTGAGAATGAGCAGTTCTTC CSAPHPGQAENEQFF
TRBJ2-1 16 TRBV9 - few TGTGCCAGCAGCGTGAACCTCGGAGGGGGGGGCAGGGAGCAGTTCTTC CASSVNLGGGGREQFF
TRBJ1-1 14 TRBV20-1 - few TGCAGTGCTCGAGGCCAGCCCATGAACACTGAAGCTTTCTTT CSARGQPMNTEAFF
TRBJ2-2 16 TRBV9 - - TGTGCCAGCAGCGGCCCGAGAGGCTCGAACACCGGGGAGCTGTTTTTT CASSGPRGSNTGELFF
TRBJ2-1 13 TRBV11-3 - - TGTGCCAGCAGCTTTCGGGAAGGGGATGAGCAGTTCTTC CASSFREGDEQFF
TRBJ2-2 14 TRBV5-1 TRBD1 - TGCGCCAGCAGCTTAAGACAGGGAGACGGGGAGCTGTTTTTT CASSLRQGDGELFF
TRBJ2-7 15 TRBV5-1 - few TGCGCCAGCAGCTTGGGACAGCCAAGCTCCTACGAGCAGTACTTC CASSLGQPSSYEQYF
TRBJ2-3 16 TRBV10-3 TRBD2 - TGTGCCATCAGCGAGGGTCCTAGCGGGTTGACAGATACGCAGTATTTT CAISEGPSGLTDTQYF
TRBJ1-3 16 TRBV7-3 TRBD1 - TGTGCCAGCAGCCTGGGACAGCGAATCTCTGGAAACACCATATATTTT CASSLGQRISGNTIYF
TRBJ2-7 13 TRBV10-3 TRBD1 - TGTGCCATCGGGGACAGGGAAACCTACGAGCAGTACTTC CAIGDRETYEQYF
TRBJ1-2 14 TRBV5-1 - many TGCGCCAGCAGCTTGGGGACGGTAAACTATGGCTACACCTTC CASSLGTVNYGYTF
TRBJ1-2 13 TRBV28 - - TGTGCCAGCTCTCAGGGATCATCGGGTGGCTACACCTTC CASSQGSSGGYTF
TRBJ1-1 17 TRBV5-1 TRBD1 - TGCGCCAGCAGCTTGCGGGGACAGGGACTAGGGAACACTGAAGCTTTCTTT CASSLRGQGLGNTEAFF
TRBJ2-3 14 TRBV6-2/TRBV6-3 - few TGTGCCAGCAGTTTGTTGCGTGCGGCAGATACGCAGTATTTT CASSLLRAADTQYF
TRBJ1-1 15 TRBV12-3/TRBV12-4 - - TGTGCCAGCAGTTCAAAGACAGTGACGAACACTGAAGCTTTCTTT CASSSKTVTNTEAFF
TRBJ1-2 16 TRBV9 - few TGTGCCAGCAGCCCCCGAGGAGGGGTCAGAAATTATGGCTACACCTTC CASSPRGGVRNYGYTF
TRBJ2-1 18 TRBV5-1 TRBD2 - TGCGCCAGCAGCTTGGTCGTGGCTAGCGGGGGGAAATACAATGAGCAGTTCTTC CASSLVVASGGKYNEQFF
TRBJ2-3 14 TRBV6-5 - - TGTGCCAGCAGTTACGAGGGGCGCACAGATACGCAGTATTTT CASSYEGRTDTQYF
TRBJ2-3 16 TRBV12-3/TRBV12-4 TRBD2 - TGTGCCAGCAGTCCCTCTCAGCGGGGGGGCACAGATACGCAGTATTTT CASSPSQRGGTDTQYF
TRBJ1-5 14 TRBV6-1 - - TGTGCCAGCAGCCTCTGGGAGGGAAATCAGCCCCAGCATTTT CASSLWEGNQPQHF
TRBJ2-3 14 TRBV6-5 - - TGTGCCAGCAGTTACTCGACGGGTACAGATACGCAGTATTTT CASSYSTGTDTQYF
TRBJ2-7 13 TRBV18 - - TGTGCCAGCTCACCGACAGAACTCTACGAGCAGTACTTC CASSPTELYEQYF
TRBJ1-2 12 TRBV12-3/TRBV12-4 TRBD1 few TGTGCCAGCAGTCTCAGGGACAGGGACTACACCTTC CASSLRDRDYTF
TRBJ2-6 15 TRBV2 TRBD1 - TGTGCCGCCGGGACAGGGGTTTCTGGGGCCAACGTCCTGACTTTC CAAGTGVSGANVLTF
TRBJ1-5 15 TRBV7-2 - few TGTGCCAGCAGCTTAGCGAGGACCCTGAATCAGCCCCAGCATTTT CASSLARTLNQPQHF
TRBJ2-1 16 TRBV3-1 TRBD2 few TGTGCCAGCAGCCCGACGGGACTAGCGGGGGGCAATGAGCAGTTCTTC CASSPTGLAGGNEQFF
TRBJ1-1 14 TRBV20-1 - few TGCAGTGCTAGTCGGGGAAGGGGGAACACTGAAGCTTTCTTT CSASRGRGNTEAFF
TRBJ2-3 15 TRBV6-1 TRBD1 - TGTGCCAGCAGAAGGGACAGAGCTAGCACAGATACGCAGTATTTT CASRRDRASTDTQYF
TRBJ2-5 14 TRBV15 TRBD2 few TGTGCCACCAGCCCTACGGGGGGGGCAGAGACCCAGTACTTC CATSPTGGAETQYF
TRBJ2-5 20 TRBV4-2 TRBD2 many TGTGCCAGCAGCCAAGAGATGAGGCTAGCGGGGGGTTCAAGTCCAGAGACCCAGTACTTC CASSQEMRLAGGSSPETQYF
TRBJ1-2 15 TRBV6-8 - - TGTGCCAGCAGACCCCCGACCGCTTTCTCGCGGGGCTACACCTTC CASRPPTAFSRGYTF
TRBJ1-5 13 TRBV29-1 - - TGCAGCGTTTCAGGGCAGGCGGATCAGCCCCAGCATTTT CSVSGQADQPQHF
TRBJ1-5 14 TRBV2 - - TGTGCCAGCAGTTTAACAGGAGAATTTCAGCCCCAGCATTTT CASSLTGEFQPQHF
TRBJ2-3 16 TRBV20-1 TRBD1 - TGCAGTGCCCACCTTCCAGGGACAGCTAGCACAGATACGCAGTATTTT CSAHLPGTASTDTQYF